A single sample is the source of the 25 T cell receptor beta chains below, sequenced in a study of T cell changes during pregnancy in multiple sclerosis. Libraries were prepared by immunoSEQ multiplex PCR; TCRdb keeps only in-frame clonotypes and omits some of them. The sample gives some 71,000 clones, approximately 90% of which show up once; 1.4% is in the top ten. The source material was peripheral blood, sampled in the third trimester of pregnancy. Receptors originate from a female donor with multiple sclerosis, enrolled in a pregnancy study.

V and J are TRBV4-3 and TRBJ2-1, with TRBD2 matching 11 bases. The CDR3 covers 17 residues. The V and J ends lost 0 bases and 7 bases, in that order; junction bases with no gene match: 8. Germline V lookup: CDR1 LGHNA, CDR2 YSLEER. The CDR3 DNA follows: TGCGCCAGCAGCCAAGAGGCACTAGCGGGGGCCATTAATGAGCAGTTCTTC. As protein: CASSQEALAGAINEQFF.

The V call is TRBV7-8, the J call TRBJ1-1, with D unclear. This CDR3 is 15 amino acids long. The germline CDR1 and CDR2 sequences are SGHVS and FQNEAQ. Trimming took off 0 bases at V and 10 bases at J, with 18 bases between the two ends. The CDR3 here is CASSLAGWEGRGAFF. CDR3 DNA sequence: TGTGCCAGCAGCTTAGCGGGTTGGGAAGGGAGAGGAGCTTTCTTT.

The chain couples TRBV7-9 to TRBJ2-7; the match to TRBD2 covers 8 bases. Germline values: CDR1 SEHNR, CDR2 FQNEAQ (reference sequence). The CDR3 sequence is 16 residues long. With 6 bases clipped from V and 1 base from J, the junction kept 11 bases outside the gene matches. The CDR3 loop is CASRPVGGGRSYEQYF. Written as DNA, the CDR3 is TGTGCCAGCAGGCCAGTAGGCGGGGGGCGGTCCTACGAGCAGTACTTC.

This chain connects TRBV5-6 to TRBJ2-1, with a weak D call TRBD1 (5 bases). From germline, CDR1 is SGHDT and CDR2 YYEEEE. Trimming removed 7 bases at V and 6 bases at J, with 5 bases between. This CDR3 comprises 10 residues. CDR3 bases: TGTGCCAGCGGGGCCAATGAGCAGTTCTTC. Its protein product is CASGANEQFF.

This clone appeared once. The CDR3 region is CASSPQSGGANEQFF. The CDR3 DNA reads as TGTGCCAGCAGCCCCCAAAGCGGGGGGGCCAATGAGCAGTTCTTC. The V gene is TRBV7-2, the J gene TRBJ2-1, with TRBD2 matching over 10 bases. V was clipped by 5 bases and J by 6 bases; unmatched bases: 7. The CDR3 length is 15 residues. Germline assignment: CDR1 SGHTA and CDR2 FQGNSA.

In DNA, the CDR3 is TGTGCCAGCAGCTCCTACGGGTACAATAATTCACCCCTCCACTTT. The encoded protein is CASSSYGYNNSPLHF. The V gene is TRBV7-9, the J gene TRBJ1-6; D remains ambiguous. Trimming left V 4 bases short and J 5 bases short, with 12 bases between. The V gene's germline CDR1 is SEHNR and CDR2 FQNEAQ (reference sequence). The CDR3 has 15 residues. Looking up the rest from reference TRBV7-9 and TRBJ1-6 gives the full variable domain: DTGVSQNPRHKITKRGQNVTFRCDPISEHNRLYWYRQTLGQGPEFLTYFQNEAQLEKSRLLSDRFSAERPKGSFSTLEIQRTEQGDSAMYLCASSSYGYNNSPLHFGNGTRLTVT.

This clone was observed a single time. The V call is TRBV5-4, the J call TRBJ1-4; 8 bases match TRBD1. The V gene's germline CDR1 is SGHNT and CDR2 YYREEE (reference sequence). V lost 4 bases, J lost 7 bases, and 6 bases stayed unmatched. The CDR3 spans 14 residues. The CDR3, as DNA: TGTGCCAGCAGCGTCGACAGGGGAGCTGAAAAACTGTTTTTT. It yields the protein CASSVDRGAEKLFF.

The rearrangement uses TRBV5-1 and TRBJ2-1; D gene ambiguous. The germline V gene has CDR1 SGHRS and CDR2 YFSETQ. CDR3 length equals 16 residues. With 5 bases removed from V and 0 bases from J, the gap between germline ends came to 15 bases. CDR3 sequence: CASSSGSSSSYNEQFF. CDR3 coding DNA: TGCGCCAGCAGTTCCGGGTCTTCTAGCTCCTACAATGAGCAGTTCTTC. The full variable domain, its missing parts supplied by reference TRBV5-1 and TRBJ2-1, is KAGVTQTPRYLIKTRGQQVTLSCSPISGHRSVSWYQQTPGQGLQFLFEYFSETQRNKGNFPGRFSGRQFSNSRSEMNVSTLELGDSALYLCASSSGSSSSYNEQFFGPGTRLTVL.

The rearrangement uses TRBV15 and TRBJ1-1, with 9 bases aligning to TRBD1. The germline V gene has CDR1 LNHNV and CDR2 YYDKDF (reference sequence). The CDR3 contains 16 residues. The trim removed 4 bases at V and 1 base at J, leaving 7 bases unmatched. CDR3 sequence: CATSTYRGRANTEAFF. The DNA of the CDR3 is TGTGCCACCAGCACTTACAGGGGGCGGGCGAACACTGAAGCTTTCTTT.

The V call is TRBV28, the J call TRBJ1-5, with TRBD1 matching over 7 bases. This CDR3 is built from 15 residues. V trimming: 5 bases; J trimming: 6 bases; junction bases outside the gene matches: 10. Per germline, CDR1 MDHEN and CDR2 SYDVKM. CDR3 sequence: CASSTLDRLSQPQHF. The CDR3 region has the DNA TGTGCCAGCAGTACCTTGGACAGGTTGAGTCAGCCCCAGCATTTT.

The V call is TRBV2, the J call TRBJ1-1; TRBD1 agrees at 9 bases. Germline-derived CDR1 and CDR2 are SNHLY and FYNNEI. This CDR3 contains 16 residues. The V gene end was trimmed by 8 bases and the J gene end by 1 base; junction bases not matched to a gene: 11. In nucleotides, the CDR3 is TGTGCCAGCTCTTCTCGACAGGGGGTTAAGAACACTGAAGCTTTCTTT. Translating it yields CASSSRQGVKNTEAFF.

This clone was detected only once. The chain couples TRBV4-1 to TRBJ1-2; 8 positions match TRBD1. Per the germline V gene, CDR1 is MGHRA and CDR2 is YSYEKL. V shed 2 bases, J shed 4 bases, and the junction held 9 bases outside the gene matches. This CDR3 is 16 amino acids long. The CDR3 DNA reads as TGCGCCAGCAGCCAATCAACAGGGGGGTTAAGCTATGGCTACACCTTC. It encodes CASSQSTGGLSYGYTF.

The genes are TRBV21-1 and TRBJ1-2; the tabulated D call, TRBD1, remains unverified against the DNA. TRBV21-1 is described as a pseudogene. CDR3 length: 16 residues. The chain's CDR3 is CASSKGRAQGNYGYTF. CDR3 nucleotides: TGTGCCAGCAGCAAAGGACGGGCACAGGGGAACTATGGCTACACCTTC.

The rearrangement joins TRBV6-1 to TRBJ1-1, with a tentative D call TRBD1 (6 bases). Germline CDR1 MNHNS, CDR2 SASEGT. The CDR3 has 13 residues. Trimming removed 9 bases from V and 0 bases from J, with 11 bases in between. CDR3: CASGTSMNTEAFF. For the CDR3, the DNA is TGTGCCAGTGGGACATCTATGAACACTGAAGCTTTCTTT.

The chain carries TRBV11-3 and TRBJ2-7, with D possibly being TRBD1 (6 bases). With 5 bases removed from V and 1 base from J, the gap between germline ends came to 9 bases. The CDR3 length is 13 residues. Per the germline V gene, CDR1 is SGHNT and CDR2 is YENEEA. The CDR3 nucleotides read TGTGCCAGCAGCGCCACAGGGTCCTACGAGCAGTACTTC. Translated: CASSATGSYEQYF.

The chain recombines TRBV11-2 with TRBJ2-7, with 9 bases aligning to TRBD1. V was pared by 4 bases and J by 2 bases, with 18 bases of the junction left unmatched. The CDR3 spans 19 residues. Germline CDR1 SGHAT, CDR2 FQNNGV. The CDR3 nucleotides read TGTGCCAGCAGCTCAAATGGGAGGGGACCGGGACAGGGCACCTACGAGCAGTACTTC. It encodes CASSSNGRGPGQGTYEQYF.

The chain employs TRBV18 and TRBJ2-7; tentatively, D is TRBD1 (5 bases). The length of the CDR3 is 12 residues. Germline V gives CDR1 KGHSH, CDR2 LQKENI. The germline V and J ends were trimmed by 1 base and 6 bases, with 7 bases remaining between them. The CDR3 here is CASSPQQVEQYF. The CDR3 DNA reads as TGTGCCAGCTCACCACAACAGGTCGAGCAGTACTTC.

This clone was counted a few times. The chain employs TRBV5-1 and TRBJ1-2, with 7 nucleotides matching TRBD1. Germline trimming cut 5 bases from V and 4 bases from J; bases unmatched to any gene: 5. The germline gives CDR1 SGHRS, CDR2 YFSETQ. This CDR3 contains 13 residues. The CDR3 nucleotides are TGCGCCAGCAGATTGACAGGGTCCTATGGCTACACCTTC. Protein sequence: CASRLTGSYGYTF. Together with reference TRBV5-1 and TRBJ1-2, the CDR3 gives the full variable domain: KAGVTQTPRYLIKTRGQQVTLSCSPISGHRSVSWYQQTPGQGLQFLFEYFSETQRNKGNFPGRFSGRQFSNSRSEMNVSTLELGDSALYLCASRLTGSYGYTFGSGTRLTVV.

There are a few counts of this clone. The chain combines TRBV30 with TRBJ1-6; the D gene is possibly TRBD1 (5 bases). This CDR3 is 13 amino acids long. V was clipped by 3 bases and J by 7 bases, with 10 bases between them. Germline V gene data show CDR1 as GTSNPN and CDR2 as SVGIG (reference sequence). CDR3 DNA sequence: TGTGCCTGGAGCCGCGGGGCGAATTCACCCCTCCACTTT. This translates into CAWSRGANSPLHF.

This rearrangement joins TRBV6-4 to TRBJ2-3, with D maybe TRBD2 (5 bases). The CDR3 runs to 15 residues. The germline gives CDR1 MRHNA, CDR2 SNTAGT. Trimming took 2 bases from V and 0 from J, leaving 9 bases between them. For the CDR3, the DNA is TGTGCCAGCAGTGACGCCCGGGGTAGCACAGATACGCAGTATTTT. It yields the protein CASSDARGSTDTQYF.

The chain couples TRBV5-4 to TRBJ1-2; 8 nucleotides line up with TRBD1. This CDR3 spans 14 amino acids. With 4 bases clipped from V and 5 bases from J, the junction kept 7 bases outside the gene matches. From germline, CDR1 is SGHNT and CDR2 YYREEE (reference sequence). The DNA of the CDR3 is TGTGCCAGCAGCGTTCAGGGGGCCGGGTATGGCTACACCTTC. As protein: CASSVQGAGYGYTF.

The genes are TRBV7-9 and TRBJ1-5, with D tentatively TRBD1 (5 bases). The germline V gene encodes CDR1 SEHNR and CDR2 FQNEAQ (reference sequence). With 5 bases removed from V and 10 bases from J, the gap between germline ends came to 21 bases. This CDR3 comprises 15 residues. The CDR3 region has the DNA TGTGCCAGCAGCCGAGGAGCCGGGGGAGGAGAACCCCAGCATTTT. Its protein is CASSRGAGGGEPQHF.

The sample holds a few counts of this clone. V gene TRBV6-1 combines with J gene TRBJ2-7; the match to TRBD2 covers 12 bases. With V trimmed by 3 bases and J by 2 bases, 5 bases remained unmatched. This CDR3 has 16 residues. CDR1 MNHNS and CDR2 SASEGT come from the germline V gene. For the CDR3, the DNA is TGTGCCAGCAGTGACCGGACTAGCGGGGCCCCCTACGAGCAGTACTTC. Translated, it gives CASSDRTSGAPYEQYF.

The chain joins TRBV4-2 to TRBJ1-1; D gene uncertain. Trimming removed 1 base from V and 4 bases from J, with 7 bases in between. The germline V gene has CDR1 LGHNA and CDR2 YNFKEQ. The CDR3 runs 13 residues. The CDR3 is CASSQGGRTEAFF. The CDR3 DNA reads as TGTGCCAGCAGCCAAGGAGGTCGCACTGAAGCTTTCTTT.

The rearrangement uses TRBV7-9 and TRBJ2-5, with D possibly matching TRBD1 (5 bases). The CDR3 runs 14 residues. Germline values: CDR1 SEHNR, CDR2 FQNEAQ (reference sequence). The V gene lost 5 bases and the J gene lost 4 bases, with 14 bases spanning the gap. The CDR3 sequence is CASSGRQYSETQYF. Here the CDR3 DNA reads TGTGCCAGCAGCGGCCGACAGTATTCAGAGACCCAGTACTTC.